This T cell receptor beta chain was retrieved from a study of T cell changes during pregnancy in multiple sclerosis. Trimming cost V 5 bases and J 4 bases, with 5 bases left between them. CDR3 size: 12 residues. Germline loops: CDR1 SGHTA, CDR2 FQGTGA. Using immunoSEQ multiplex PCR, the repertoire was profiled, and TCRdb retains in-frame clones only, with some absent. This table holds around 50,000 clones, 85% to 90% found once. This clone was found a few times. This TCR derives from a female donor with multiple sclerosis, enrolled in a pregnancy study. The specimen was CD8+ T cells from peripheral blood mononuclear cells, collected in the second trimester of pregnancy. This chain uses TRBV7-3 with TRBJ2-2; no clear D gene. The CDR3 loop is CASSPRTGELFF. The CDR3 DNA reads TGTGCCAGCAGCCCGCGCACCGGGGAGCTGTTTTTT.